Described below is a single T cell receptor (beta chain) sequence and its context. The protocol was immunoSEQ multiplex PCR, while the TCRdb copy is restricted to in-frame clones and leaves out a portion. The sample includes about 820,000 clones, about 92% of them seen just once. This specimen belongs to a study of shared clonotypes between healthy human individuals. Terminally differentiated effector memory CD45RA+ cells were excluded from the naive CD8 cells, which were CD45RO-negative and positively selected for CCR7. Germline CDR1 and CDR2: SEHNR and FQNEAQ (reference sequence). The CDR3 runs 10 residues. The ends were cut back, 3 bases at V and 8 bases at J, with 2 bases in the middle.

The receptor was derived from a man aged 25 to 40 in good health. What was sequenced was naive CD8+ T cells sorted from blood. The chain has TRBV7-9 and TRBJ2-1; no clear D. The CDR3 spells CASSFDEQFF. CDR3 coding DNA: TGTGCCAGCAGCTTTGATGAGCAGTTCTTC.